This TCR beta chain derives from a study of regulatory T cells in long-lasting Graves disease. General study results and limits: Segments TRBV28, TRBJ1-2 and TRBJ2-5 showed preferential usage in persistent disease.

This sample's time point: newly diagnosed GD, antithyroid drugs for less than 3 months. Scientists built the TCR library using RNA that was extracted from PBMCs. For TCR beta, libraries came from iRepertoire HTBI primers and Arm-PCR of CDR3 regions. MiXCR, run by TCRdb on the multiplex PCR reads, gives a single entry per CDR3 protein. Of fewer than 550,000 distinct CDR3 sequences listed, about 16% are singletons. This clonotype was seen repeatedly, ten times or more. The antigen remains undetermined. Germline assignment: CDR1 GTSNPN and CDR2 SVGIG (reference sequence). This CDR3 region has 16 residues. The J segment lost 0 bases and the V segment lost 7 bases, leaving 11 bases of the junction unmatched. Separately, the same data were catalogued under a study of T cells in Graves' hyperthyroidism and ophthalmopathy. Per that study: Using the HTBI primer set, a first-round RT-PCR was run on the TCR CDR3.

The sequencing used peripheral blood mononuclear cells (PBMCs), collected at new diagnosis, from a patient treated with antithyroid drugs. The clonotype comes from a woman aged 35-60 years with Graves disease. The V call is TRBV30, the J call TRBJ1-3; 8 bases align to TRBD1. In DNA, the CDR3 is TGTGCCTACCAGACAGGGGCGATGAGCTCTGGAAACACCATATATTTT. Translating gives CAYQTGAMSSGNTIYF.